This TCR beta chain was identified during a study of blood T cell repertoires in COVID-19. This clone was observed a single time. The CDR3 has 15 amino acids. With 0 bases removed from V and 1 base from J, the gap between germline ends came to 6 bases. From germline, CDR1 is LGHNA and CDR2 YSLEER. The table came from immunoSEQ multiplex PCR; TCRdb's copy has only in-frame clones and leaves some out. The table includes 310,000 or so clones, roughly 87% detected once. Sequencing used peripheral blood. The TCR comes from a man between 25 and 39 years old with COVID-19, enrolled during active disease. This chain joins TRBV4-3 and TRBJ2-2, with unresolved D. This CDR3 reads CASSQDGQNTGELFF. The CDR3 DNA follows: TGCGCCAGCAGCCAAGATGGCCAGAACACCGGGGAGCTGTTTTTT.